The 31 T cell receptor beta chains in this list originate from one sample, sequenced in a study of control samples from healthy donors and cancer patients. TCRdb's table, derived via immunoSEQ multiplex PCR, lists solely in-frame clones and lacks some. This sample has approximately 150,000 clones, with roughly 89% found just once. Input material: PBMCs. The receptors were sampled from a man aged 50-59 years with head and neck cancer.

The CDR3 sequence: CASSERLGSGKETQYF. Here the CDR3 DNA reads TGTGCCAGCAGTGAAAGACTAGGGTCGGGGAAAGAGACCCAGTACTTC. This sequence joins TRBV6-1 and TRBJ2-5, with D possibly being TRBD2 (6 bases). From germline, CDR1 is MNHNS and CDR2 SASEGT. V was shortened by 2 bases and J by 3 bases, with 16 bases between the two germline ends. The CDR3 has 16 amino acids.

The CDR3 bases are TGTGCCAGCAGCCTCCCTTTAACCCGAGATACGCAGTATTTT. Translating it yields CASSLPLTRDTQYF. V and J are TRBV28 and TRBJ2-3; the D is unclear. Trimming removed 6 bases at V and 5 bases at J, with 15 bases between. Germline V gene data show CDR1 as MDHEN and CDR2 as SYDVKM. The CDR3 is 14 amino acids.

The gene calls are TRBV25-1 and TRBJ1-4; TRBD1 aligns across 10 bases. The CDR3 sequence is 17 residues long. CDR1 is MGHDK and CDR2 is SYGVNS in the germline V gene. The J segment lost 7 bases and the V segment lost 5 bases, leaving 13 bases of the junction unmatched. DNA for the CDR3: TGTGCCAGCAGTAGACAGGGGGCTATAGGGGTGGGTGAAAAACTGTTTTTT. It specifies CASSRQGAIGVGEKLFF.

J is TRBJ2-5 and V is TRBV6-1; no definite D call. From germline, CDR1 is MNHNS and CDR2 SASEGT. The ends were cut back, 2 bases at V and 2 bases at J, with 9 bases in the middle. This CDR3 has 14 residues. This CDR3 reads CASSEQVGQETQYF. The CDR3 DNA is TGTGCCAGCAGTGAACAGGTGGGGCAAGAGACCCAGTACTTC.

CDR3 sequence: CAISESTTSGSYSGRFF. The CDR3 DNA follows: TGTGCCATCAGTGAGTCTACGACTAGCGGGAGTTACTCCGGTCGGTTCTTC. The chain couples TRBV10-3 to TRBJ2-1, with 12 bases fitting TRBD2. Per germline, CDR1 ENHRY and CDR2 SYGVKD. This CDR3 spans 17 amino acids. Losses at the gene ends were 0 bases for V and 15 bases for J; bases not matched to a gene: 15.

The chain recombines TRBV6-6 with TRBJ2-7; TRBD2 matches 7 bases. Germline V gene sequence: CDR1 MNHNY, CDR2 SVGAGI (reference sequence). The CDR3 contains 13 residues. V shed 5 bases and J 4 bases; nucleotides not matched to a gene: 5. The CDR3: CASSPGGKYEQYF. CDR3 coding DNA: TGTGCCAGCAGTCCGGGGGGTAAGTACGAGCAGTACTTC.

The J gene is TRBJ1-2, the V gene TRBV15, with D perhaps matching TRBD1 (5 bases). Trimming left V 0 bases short and J 5 bases short, with 13 bases between. The germline V gene has CDR1 LNHNV and CDR2 YYDKDF (reference sequence). The CDR3 extends over 15 amino acids. DNA for the CDR3: TGTGCCACCAGCAGAGATCGGACATTAAAGTATGGCTACACCTTC. It codes for CATSRDRTLKYGYTF.

This chain connects TRBV28 to TRBJ2-7, with 9 bases matching TRBD2. The V gene's germline CDR1 is MDHEN and CDR2 SYDVKM. V dropped 8 bases and J dropped 2; count of bases not matched to a gene: 16. The CDR3 has 17 residues. CDR3 sequence reads: CASEQRQREVPPYEQYF. The CDR3 region has the DNA TGTGCCAGCGAACAGCGACAGCGGGAGGTCCCCCCCTACGAGCAGTACTTC.

The chain uses TRBV12-3 or TRBV12-4 and TRBJ2-1; D is undetermined. The CDR3 is 13 amino acids. The V end lost 6 bases, the J end lost 0 bases, and 6 bases lay between the germline ends. The CDR3 bases are TGTGCCAGCAGGCTGAGCTCCTACAATGAGCAGTTCTTC. Translation: CASRLSSYNEQFF.

The chain couples TRBV5-1 to TRBJ1-1; 8 bases are a match to TRBD1. CDR3 length equals 15 residues. Germline loops: CDR1 SGHRS, CDR2 YFSETQ. The J segment lost 1 base and the V segment lost 0 bases, leaving 2 bases of the junction unmatched. The CDR3 DNA reads as TGCGCCAGCAGCTTGGGGACAGGGCAGAACACTGAAGCTTTCTTT. Its translation: CASSLGTGQNTEAFF.

In DNA form, the CDR3 reads TGCGCCAGCAGCTTGGACACAGATACGCAGTATTTT. It specifies CASSLDTDTQYF. The chain couples TRBV5-1 to TRBJ2-3; D gene unclear. Trimming removed 0 bases from V and 2 bases from J, with 1 base in between. Germline-derived CDR1 and CDR2 are SGHRS and YFSETQ. CDR3 length: 12 amino acids. Looking up the rest from reference TRBV5-1 and TRBJ2-3 gives the full variable domain: KAGVTQTPRYLIKTRGQQVTLSCSPISGHRSVSWYQQTPGQGLQFLFEYFSETQRNKGNFPGRFSGRQFSNSRSEMNVSTLELGDSALYLCASSLDTDTQYFGPGTRLTVL.

V gene TRBV7-2 combines with J gene TRBJ2-6; no definite D call. Germline V CDR1 and CDR2: SGHTA, FQGNSA. V lost 5 bases, J lost 0 bases, and 14 bases lay in between. The CDR3 has 17 residues. The CDR3 bases are TGTGCCAGCAGCCCAATAGGACCGAGCTCTGGGGCCAACGTCCTGACTTTC. Protein product: CASSPIGPSSGANVLTF.

The CDR3 reads CASSLPPDGLLSGNTIYF. Written as DNA, the CDR3 is TGTGCCAGCAGCTTGCCCCCGGATGGGCTTCTCTCTGGAAACACCATATATTTT. The V call is TRBV11-3, the J call TRBJ1-3; D not resolved. The V end lost 3 bases, the J end lost 0 bases, and 18 bases lay between the germline ends. There are 18 residues in the CDR3. The V gene's germline CDR1 is SGHNT and CDR2 YENEEA.

J is TRBJ2-2 and V is TRBV5-1, with 9 nucleotides matching TRBD2. The CDR3 is 18 amino acids. CDR1 SGHRS and CDR2 YFSETQ come from the germline V gene. Unmatched junction bases numbered 6, after V lost 0 bases and J lost 0 bases. The CDR3 region has the DNA TGCGCCAGCAGCTTGGCCTGGCGGGAGGGCGCGAACACCGGGGAGCTGTTTTTT. Its protein is CASSLAWREGANTGELFF.

The chain combines TRBV6-5 with TRBJ2-1, with 12 bases matching TRBD2. The CDR3 covers 15 residues. Germline loops: CDR1 MNHEY, CDR2 SVGAGI. The junction had 6 bases not matched to a gene; V was cut back by 7 bases and J by 5 bases. CDR3 nucleotides: TGTGCCAGCATCGTCCGACTAGCGGGAGACAATGAGCAGTTCTTC. Its translation is CASIVRLAGDNEQFF.

The chain carries TRBV5-6 and TRBJ2-3; 7 nucleotides agree with TRBD2. The CDR3 runs 15 residues. The germline gives CDR1 SGHDT, CDR2 YYEEEE. Unmatched junction bases numbered 6, after V lost 3 bases and J lost 2 bases. The CDR3 is CASSSGGSSTDTQYF. CDR3 nucleotides: TGTGCCAGCAGCTCCGGCGGGAGCTCCACAGATACGCAGTATTTT.

This clone was picked up one time. The rearrangement uses TRBV7-9 and TRBJ1-2; D gene ambiguous. Deletions cut 4 bases from V and 7 bases from J, with 7 bases between. Germline V lookup: CDR1 SEHNR, CDR2 FQNEAQ (reference sequence). This CDR3 region has 11 residues. The CDR3 loop reads CASSSAGGYTF. The CDR3 nucleotides read TGTGCCAGCAGCTCAGCAGGTGGCTACACCTTC.

This clone was seen a handful of times. The chain employs TRBV18 and TRBJ2-7; perhaps TRBD1 as D (6 bases). The germline V and J ends were trimmed by 1 base and 6 bases, with 13 bases remaining between them. Germline V gene sequence: CDR1 KGHSH, CDR2 LQKENI. The CDR3 is made up of 14 amino acids. The CDR3 region has the DNA TGTGCCAGCTCACCACGGGGGCTGGGGGTCGAGCAGTACTTC. This translates into CASSPRGLGVEQYF. Together with reference TRBV18 and TRBJ2-7, the CDR3 gives the full variable domain: NAGVMQNPRHLVRRRGQEARLRCSPMKGHSHVYWYRQLPEEGLKFMVYLQKENIIDESGMPKERFSAEFPKEGPSILRIQQVVRGDSAAYFCASSPRGLGVEQYFGPGTRLTVT.

The chain recombines TRBV7-9 with TRBJ1-1, with a weak D call TRBD1 (5 bases). The CDR3 loop spans 12 amino acids. Germline-derived CDR1 and CDR2 are SEHNR and FQNEAQ (reference sequence). With 6 bases removed from V and 7 bases from J, the gap between germline ends came to 12 bases. CDR3 protein: CASRPNQGEAFF. The DNA of the CDR3 is TGTGCCAGCAGGCCAAATCAGGGTGAAGCTTTCTTT.

V gene TRBV3-1 (or the pseudogene TRBV3-2) combines with J gene TRBJ2-1, with TRBD2 identical over 13 bases. V gave up 1 base and J gave up 8 bases; unmatched junction bases: 5. CDR1 and CDR2 from the germline V gene are LGHDT and YNNKEL (reference sequence). The length of the CDR3 is 16 residues. CDR3 residues: CASSQANGLAGDEQFF. The CDR3 DNA is TGTGCCAGCAGCCAAGCGAACGGACTAGCGGGGGATGAGCAGTTCTTC.

The V call is TRBV7-2, the J call TRBJ1-5; D is undetermined. The CDR3 runs to 13 residues. Trimming cost V 3 bases and J 4 bases, with 7 bases left between them. Germline-derived CDR1 and CDR2 are SGHTA and FQGNSA. The chain's CDR3 is CASSFPPNQPQHF. The DNA for the CDR3 is TGTGCCAGCAGCTTTCCCCCAAATCAGCCCCAGCATTTT.

The chain carries TRBV2 and TRBJ1-1, with D possibly TRBD1 on 5 matching bases. The CDR3 has 14 residues. CDR1 SNHLY and CDR2 FYNNEI come from the germline V gene. V was clipped by 8 bases and J by 3 bases, with 16 bases between them. The CDR3 sequence: CASPMRGSYTEAFF. In DNA, the CDR3 is TGTGCCAGCCCCATGAGGGGCTCCTACACTGAAGCTTTCTTT.

The chain links TRBV5-1 to TRBJ2-1; TRBD2 aligns across 9 bases. Germline V lookup: CDR1 SGHRS, CDR2 YFSETQ. This CDR3 has 15 residues. The trim removed 5 bases at V and 6 bases at J, leaving 9 bases unmatched. As DNA, the CDR3 is TGCGCCAGCAGACCTCCGGGACTAGCCAGCAATGAGCAGTTCTTC. Protein sequence: CASRPPGLASNEQFF.

This clone was recorded only once. The rearrangement joins TRBV20-1 to TRBJ1-1; D perhaps matches TRBD1 (5 bases). Trimming left V 3 bases short and J 2 bases short, with 10 bases between. This CDR3 comprises 13 residues. Looked up from germline, CDR1 is DFQATT and CDR2 is SNEGSKA (reference sequence). The CDR3 coding sequence is TGCAGTGCTAGTTGGACACTTAACACTGAAGCTTTCTTT. This sequence encodes CSASWTLNTEAFF.

The CDR3 sequence is CASSQDGSGSGRDTQYF. CDR3 nucleotides: TGCGCCAGCAGCCAAGATGGGTCCGGTAGCGGTCGAGATACGCAGTATTTT. This chain uses TRBV4-1 with TRBJ2-3; D possibly corresponds to TRBD2 (6 bases). Germline assignment: CDR1 MGHRA and CDR2 YSYEKL. The germline V and J ends were trimmed by 0 bases and 5 bases, with 18 bases remaining between them. The CDR3 has 17 amino acids.

V is TRBV7-3 and J is TRBJ2-7; 12 positions match TRBD2. Germline V gene sequence: CDR1 SGHTA, CDR2 FQGTGA. Trimming took 3 bases from V and 6 from J; bases not matched to a gene: 6. CDR3 size: 15 residues. The CDR3 DNA is TGTGCCAGCAGCTTCCCGGGACTAGCGGGCCGCGAGCAGTACTTC. As protein: CASSFPGLAGREQYF.

V and J are TRBV11-2 and TRBJ2-4, with D tentatively TRBD2 (5 bases). CDR1 and CDR2 from the germline V gene are SGHAT and FQNNGV. With 6 bases removed from V and 1 base from J, the gap between germline ends came to 10 bases. The CDR3 extends over 14 amino acids. CDR3 region: CASRPLAAKNIQYF. CDR3 sequence (DNA): TGTGCCAGCAGGCCTTTAGCGGCCAAAAACATTCAGTACTTC.

The chain carries TRBV24-1 and TRBJ2-1; 13 bases are shared with TRBD2. This CDR3 has 18 residues. Germline-derived CDR1 and CDR2 are KGHDR and SFDVKD. V shed 3 bases and J 4 bases; nucleotides not matched to a gene: 8. The CDR3 DNA reads as TGTGCCACCAGTGATCCAGGACTAGCGGGAGTCGGGTACAATGAGCAGTTCTTC. It is translated as CATSDPGLAGVGYNEQFF.

The rearrangement uses TRBV18 and TRBJ2-1, with 9 bases that match TRBD2. From germline, CDR1 is KGHSH and CDR2 LQKENI. The length of the CDR3 is 14 residues. The V segment lost 4 bases and the J segment 9 bases; nucleotides outside the gene matches: 7. CDR3 loop: CASSQTSGSPEQFF. The DNA of the CDR3 is TGTGCCAGCTCACAGACTAGCGGATCACCTGAGCAGTTCTTC.

The rearrangement joins TRBV28 to TRBJ1-2; 9 nucleotides align to TRBD1. The CDR3 is made up of 14 amino acids. J was trimmed by 8 bases and V by 6 bases; bases with no gene match: 10. Germline CDR1 MDHEN, CDR2 SYDVKM. The CDR3 nucleotides are TGTGCCAGCAGCTACGGACAGGGGACGGGGGGCTACACCTTC. Its translation is CASSYGQGTGGYTF.

The chain links TRBV6-2 or TRBV6-3 to TRBJ2-2; weak D call: TRBD1 (6 bases). With 4 bases removed from V and 3 bases from J, the gap between germline ends came to 15 bases. CDR3 length: 16 amino acids. CDR1 and CDR2 from the germline V gene are MNHEY and SVGEGT. CDR3 sequence (DNA): TGTGCCAGCAGTTTCATTTACAGGGTTGACACCGGGGAGCTGTTTTTT. Encoded protein: CASSFIYRVDTGELFF.